The clone carrying this T cell receptor beta chain was observed at least ten times. The data stem from a study of spatial heterogeneity in lung cancer. Trimming left V 5 bases short and J 10 bases short, with 21 bases between. The CDR3 totals 15 residues. Germline CDR1 is SGHAT and CDR2 is FQNNGV. As for time point: sample taken at primary tumor resection. No cells were sorted before sequencing. The whole RNA sequenced was extracted from tumor, nontumor lung or frozen PBMC. The donors were 72 patients with non-small cell lung cancer that was early-stage and untreated. Using its own MiXCR run on the 5' RACE reads, TCRdb lists one record per CDR3 protein. Found here are some 39,000 distinct CDR3 sequences, 6% to 7.5% of them singletons; the top ten hold around two fifths.

The gene calls are TRBV11-2 and TRBJ2-1; no definite D call. The sequence was collected from a female donor with early-stage non-small cell lung cancer. The material sequenced was PBMCs, taken at surgery. In nucleotides, the CDR3 is TGTGCCAGCAGCCCCACCTGGACCCCCGGGTCGGAGCAGTTCTTC. As protein: CASSPTWTPGSEQFF.